A selection of T cell receptor beta chains follows, all from one sample in a study of CD8 T cells in Susac syndrome. Each CDR3 protein is one row after TCRdb ran MiXCR on the immunoSEQ multiplex PCR reads. Of some 170,000 distinct CDR3 sequences in the sample, roughly 94% are singletons; the top ten hold roughly 0.099%. Sample: CD4+ T cells from PBMCs. These receptors came from a human donor with multiple sclerosis. Each CDR3 is given with its conserved first and last residue. D genes are given only for firm matches. Clone size is not always given. Where it is, it says once, few, many or a class for expanded clones.

J gene,V gene,D gene,clone size,CDR3 protein,CDR3 DNA
TRBJ2-7,TRBV3-1,TRBD2,-,CASSRLAGTYEQYF,TGTGCCAGCAGTAGGCTAGCGGGAACCTACGAGCAGTACTTC
TRBJ2-1,TRBV4-1,TRBD1,-,CASSQRGDRERINEQFF,TGCGCCAGCAGCCAAAGGGGGGACAGGGAAAGGATCAATGAGCAGTTCTTC
TRBJ1-5,TRBV19,-,-,CASSNRGREPQHF,TGTGCCAGTAGTAATCGGGGCAGAGAGCCCCAGCATTTT
TRBJ1-5,TRBV10-3,-,-,CASGGTRPQHF,TGTGCCTCCGGGGGGACTCGGCCCCAGCATTTT
TRBJ2-3,TRBV12-3/TRBV12-4,TRBD2,once,CASTYRGGRTDTQYF,TGTGCCAGCACCTATCGCGGGGGACGCACAGATACGCAGTATTTT
TRBJ1-5,TRBV2,-,-,CASSVGVRQPQHF,TGTGCCAGCAGTGTGGGGGTGCGACAGCCCCAGCATTTT
TRBJ2-2,TRBV19,-,-,CASSTEYTGELFF,TGTGCCAGTAGTACAGAGTACACCGGGGAGCTGTTTTTT
TRBJ1-5,TRBV7-6,TRBD1,-,CASSLEDRGRQPQHF,TGTGCCAGCAGCTTAGAGGACAGGGGCCGCCAGCCCCAGCATTTT
TRBJ1-4,TRBV12-3/TRBV12-4,-,-,CASSLALGGASKLFF,TGTGCCAGCAGTTTAGCGCTGGGGGGGGCGTCGAAACTGTTTTTT
TRBJ2-7,TRBV20-1,-,-,CSATYRAEQYF,TGCAGTGCTACCTACAGGGCCGAGCAGTACTTC
TRBJ2-5,TRBV28,-,once,CASSRQVSETQYF,TGTGCCAGCAGTCGACAGGTCTCGGAGACCCAGTACTTC
TRBJ1-1,TRBV29-1,TRBD1,-,CSARMLQGADTEAFF,TGCAGCGCCCGAATGCTACAGGGGGCGGACACTGAAGCTTTCTTT
TRBJ1-5,TRBV7-2,-,-,CASSLEGGRARVSNQPQHF,TGTGCCAGCAGCTTAGAAGGCGGCAGGGCTAGGGTAAGCAATCAGCCCCAGCATTTT
TRBJ1-4,TRBV7-2,-,-,CASSPSLASAELFF,TGTGCCAGCAGCCCCTCCCTCGCCTCGGCTGAACTGTTTTTT
TRBJ2-2,TRBV27,TRBD1,-,CASRNRDRGTGELFF,TGTGCCAGCAGAAACCGGGACAGGGGCACCGGGGAGCTGTTTTTT
TRBJ2-5,TRBV6-5,TRBD1,-,CASSYSIGTAETQYF,TGTGCCAGCAGTTACTCGATTGGGACAGCAGAGACCCAGTACTTC
TRBJ2-7,TRBV20-1,-,-,CSARDQLEEQYF,TGCAGTGCTCGGGACCAACTTGAGGAGCAGTACTTC
TRBJ2-2,TRBV24-1,TRBD1,-,CATRPGTGRQAGELFF,TGTGCCACCAGACCCGGGACAGGAAGGCAGGCCGGGGAGCTGTTTTTT
TRBJ2-3,TRBV30,-,-,CASQGGGHATQYF,TGTGCCTCTCAAGGAGGAGGACACGCTACGCAGTATTTT
TRBJ2-4,TRBV3-1,-,-,CASSQSDAGRNIQYF,TGTGCCAGCAGCCAATCGGACGCGGGGAGAAACATTCAGTACTTC
TRBJ2-7,TRBV6-1,-,few,CAISEVRGDYEQYF,TGTGCCATCAGTGAGGTCAGAGGGGACTACGAGCAGTACTTC
TRBJ2-7,TRBV4-2,-,-,CASSHGEGARDEQYF,TGTGCCAGCAGCCACGGGGAGGGGGCTCGGGACGAGCAGTACTTC
TRBJ1-5,TRBV19,TRBD1,-,CASGVRDRGGNQPQHF,TGTGCCAGTGGGGTGAGGGACAGGGGTGGCAATCAGCCCCAGCATTTT
TRBJ1-4,TRBV20-1,-,-,CSASLVFGEKLFF,TGCAGTGCTAGTTTGGTGTTTGGCGAAAAACTGTTTTTT
TRBJ1-4,TRBV5-1,-,-,CASSLESQANEKLFF,TGCGCCAGCAGCTTGGAATCGCAGGCTAATGAAAAACTGTTTTTT
TRBJ2-3,TRBV20-1,TRBD1,-,CSVPDRGNDDTQYF,TGCAGTGTTCCAGACAGGGGGAACGACGATACGCAGTATTTT
TRBJ2-7,TRBV27,-,-,CASSPPGHRGLYEQYF,TGTGCCAGCAGTCCCCCGGGACACCGGGGACTCTACGAGCAGTACTTC
TRBJ1-3,TRBV2,-,-,CASTESGYGNTIYF,TGTGCCAGCACCGAGTCAGGGTACGGAAACACCATATATTTT
TRBJ2-7,TRBV30,-,once,CAWSGQLYEQYF,TGTGCCTGGAGTGGACAGTTATACGAGCAGTACTTC
TRBJ2-7,TRBV28,-,-,CASSSTGEALYEQYF,TGTGCCAGCAGCTCCACGGGAGAGGCTCTCTACGAGCAGTACTTC
TRBJ2-3,TRBV12-3/TRBV12-4,TRBD2,-,CASSRGAAGADTQYF,TGTGCCAGCAGCCGGGGGGCAGCGGGAGCAGATACGCAGTATTTT
TRBJ1-5,TRBV18,-,once,CASSPSPRGKSQPQHF,TGTGCCAGCTCACCCAGCCCCCGGGGTAAGAGTCAGCCCCAGCATTTT
TRBJ2-7,TRBV5-4,TRBD2,-,CASSPGTGTSILEQYF,TGTGCCAGCAGCCCGGGAACCGGGACTAGCATCCTCGAGCAGTACTTC
TRBJ2-7,TRBV5-1,-,-,CASSFDGEQYF,TGCGCCAGCAGCTTTGACGGCGAGCAGTACTTC
TRBJ1-5,TRBV30,-,-,CAWSVPGTGNQPQHF,TGTGCCTGGAGTGTACCAGGGACGGGCAATCAGCCCCAGCATTTT
TRBJ2-7,TRBV20-1,-,-,CSATTNPYEQYF,TGCAGTGCGACGACTAACCCCTACGAGCAGTACTTC
TRBJ2-2,TRBV20-1,-,-,CSARLGSDTGELFF,TGCAGTGCTAGGCTAGGGAGTGACACCGGGGAGCTGTTTTTT
TRBJ2-4,TRBV20-1,TRBD2,-,CSARLASGSKNIQYF,TGCAGTGCTAGACTCGCTAGCGGTTCCAAAAACATTCAGTACTTC
TRBJ2-7,TRBV3-1,-,once,CASSRTDLYEQYF,TGTGCCAGCAGTCGCACGGATCTCTACGAGCAGTACTTC
TRBJ2-7,TRBV12-3/TRBV12-4,-,-,CASSLSAWGDDSYEQYF,TGTGCCAGCAGTTTAAGCGCTTGGGGAGACGACTCCTACGAGCAGTACTTC
TRBJ1-5,TRBV30,-,-,CAWSPGSRIGQPQHF,TGTGCCTGGAGTCCGGGGTCCAGGATTGGCCAGCCCCAGCATTTT
TRBJ2-3,TRBV27,TRBD2,-,CASPVSGRRRGTDTQYF,TGTGCCAGCCCAGTTAGCGGGAGGAGAAGGGGCACAGATACGCAGTATTTT
TRBJ2-7,TRBV5-1,TRBD2,few,CASSEGATLAEYEQYF,TGCGCCAGCAGCGAAGGGGCAACCCTAGCGGAATACGAGCAGTACTTC
TRBJ2-3,TRBV7-7,-,-,CASSPVGASTDTQYF,TGTGCCAGCAGTCCAGTAGGGGCTAGCACAGATACGCAGTATTTT
TRBJ2-7,TRBV7-2,-,-,CASSTAVPYEQYF,TGTGCCAGCAGCACAGCTGTCCCCTACGAGCAGTACTTC
TRBJ2-6,TRBV5-1,-,-,CASSIGNSGANVLTF,TGCGCCAGCAGCATTGGGAACTCTGGGGCCAACGTCCTGACTTTC
TRBJ1-2,TRBV27,-,-,CASSPSGTPNYGYTF,TGTGCCAGCAGTCCCTCCGGGACACCAAACTATGGCTACACCTTC
TRBJ2-1,TRBV6-5,-,-,CASSYSGSYNEQFF,TGTGCCAGCAGTTACTCCGGGTCCTACAATGAGCAGTTCTTC